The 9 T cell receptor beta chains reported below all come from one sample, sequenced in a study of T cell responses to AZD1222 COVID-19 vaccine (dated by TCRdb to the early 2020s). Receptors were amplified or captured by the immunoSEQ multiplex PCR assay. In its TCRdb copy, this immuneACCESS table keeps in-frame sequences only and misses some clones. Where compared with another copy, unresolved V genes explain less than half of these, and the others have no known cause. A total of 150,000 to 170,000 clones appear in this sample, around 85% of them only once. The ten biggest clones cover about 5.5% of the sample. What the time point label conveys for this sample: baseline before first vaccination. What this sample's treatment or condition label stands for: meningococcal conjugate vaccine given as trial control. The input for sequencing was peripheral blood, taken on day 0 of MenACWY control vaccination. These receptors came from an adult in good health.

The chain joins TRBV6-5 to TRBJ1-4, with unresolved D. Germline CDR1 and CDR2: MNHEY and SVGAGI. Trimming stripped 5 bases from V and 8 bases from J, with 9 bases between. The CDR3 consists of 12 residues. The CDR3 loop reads CASSPDEEKLFF. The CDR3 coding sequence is TGTGCCAGCAGTCCCGATGAGGAAAAACTGTTTTTT.

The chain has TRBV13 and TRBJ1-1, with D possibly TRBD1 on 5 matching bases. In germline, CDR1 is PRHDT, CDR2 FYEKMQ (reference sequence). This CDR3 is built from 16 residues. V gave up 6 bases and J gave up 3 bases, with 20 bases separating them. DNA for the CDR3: TGTGCCAGCAGTGGGGGATTCCCCCAGACGGACACTGAAGCTTTCTTT. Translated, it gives CASSGGFPQTDTEAFF.

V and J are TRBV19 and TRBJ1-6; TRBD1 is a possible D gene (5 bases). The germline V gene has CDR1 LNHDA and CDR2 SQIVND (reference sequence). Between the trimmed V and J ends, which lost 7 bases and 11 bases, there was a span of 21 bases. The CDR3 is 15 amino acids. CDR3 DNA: TGTGCCAGTACCCCGACCCACCAGGGTGGCGCACCCCTCCACTTT. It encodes CASTPTHQGGAPLHF.

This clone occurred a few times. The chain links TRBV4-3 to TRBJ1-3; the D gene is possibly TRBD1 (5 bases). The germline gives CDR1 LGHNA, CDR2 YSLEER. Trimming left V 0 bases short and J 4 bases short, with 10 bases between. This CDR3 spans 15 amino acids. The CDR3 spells CASSQETDLGNTIYF. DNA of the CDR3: TGCGCCAGCAGCCAAGAGACAGACTTAGGAAACACCATATATTTT.

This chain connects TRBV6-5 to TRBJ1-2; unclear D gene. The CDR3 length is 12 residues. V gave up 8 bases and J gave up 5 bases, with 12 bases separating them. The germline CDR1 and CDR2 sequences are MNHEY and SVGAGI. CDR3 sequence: CASQSGGYGYTF. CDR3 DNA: TGTGCCAGCCAGTCGGGAGGATATGGCTACACCTTC.

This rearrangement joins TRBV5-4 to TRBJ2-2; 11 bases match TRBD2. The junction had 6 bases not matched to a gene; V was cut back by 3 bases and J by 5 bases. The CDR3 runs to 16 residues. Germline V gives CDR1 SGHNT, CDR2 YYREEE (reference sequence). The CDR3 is CASSSIAGGQTGELFF. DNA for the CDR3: TGTGCCAGCAGCTCTATAGCGGGGGGGCAGACCGGGGAGCTGTTTTTT.

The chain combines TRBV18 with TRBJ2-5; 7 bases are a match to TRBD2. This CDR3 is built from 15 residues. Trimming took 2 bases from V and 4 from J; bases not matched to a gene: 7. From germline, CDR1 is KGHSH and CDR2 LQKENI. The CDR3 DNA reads TGTGCCAGCTCACCAGGGCTAGCGGTCCGAGAGACCCAGTACTTC. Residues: CASSPGLAVRETQYF.

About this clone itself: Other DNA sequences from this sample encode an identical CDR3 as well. The CDR3 reads CATSRDGQGRFF. CDR3 bases: TGTGCCACCAGCAGAGATGGTCAGGGAAGGTTCTTC. The rearrangement links TRBV15 to TRBJ2-1; tentative D call: TRBD1 (5 bases). Germline V gene data show CDR1 as LNHNV and CDR2 as YYDKDF (reference sequence). CDR3 length: 12 amino acids. The V and J ends lost 0 bases and 15 bases respectively, with 12 bases between them. The variable domain in full, completed from reference TRBV15 and TRBJ2-1, reads DAMVIQNPRYQVTQFGKPVTLSCSQTLNHNVMYWYQQKSSQAPKLLFHYYDKDFNNEADTPDNFQSRRPNTSFCFLDIRSPGLGDTAMYLCATSRDGQGRFFGPGTRLTVL.

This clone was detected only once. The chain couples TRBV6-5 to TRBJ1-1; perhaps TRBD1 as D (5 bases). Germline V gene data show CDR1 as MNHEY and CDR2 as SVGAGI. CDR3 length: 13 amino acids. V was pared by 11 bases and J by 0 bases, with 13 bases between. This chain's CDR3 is CASKGPLNTEAFF. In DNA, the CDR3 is TGTGCCTCTAAGGGGCCTTTGAACACTGAAGCTTTCTTT.